A single sample is the source of the 3 T cell receptor beta chains below, sequenced in a study of CD8 T cells in ankylosing spondylitis. TCRdb re-derived calls from the 5' RACE reads in MiXCR, one entry per CDR3 protein. In the table there are approximately 290,000 distinct CDR3 sequences, around 20% of which are singletons. The sequencing input was blood, either unsorted or a sorted T cell fraction (not recorded which). The receptors come from a female donor with ankylosing spondylitis or in good health (not recorded which).

This clonotype occurred many times. The chain couples TRBV7-8 to TRBJ2-1; TRBD1 aligns across 7 bases. CDR1 SGHVS and CDR2 FQNEAQ come from the germline V gene. The V and J ends lost 5 bases and 0 bases, in that order; junction bases with no gene match: 4. This CDR3 spans 15 amino acids. The CDR3 is CASSLWDSSYNEQFF. The CDR3 DNA sequence: TGTGCCAGCAGCCTTTGGGACAGCTCCTACAATGAGCAGTTCTTC.

This clonotype showed up just a few times. The rearrangement joins TRBV20-1 to TRBJ2-5; a possible D gene is TRBD2 (7 bases). Germline assignment: CDR1 DFQATT and CDR2 SNEGSKA (reference sequence). CDR3 length: 14 residues. V lost 6 bases to trimming and J lost 4 bases, with 18 bases between them. The CDR3 region is CSAPRLGGPETQYF. CDR3 nucleotides: TGCAGTGCGCCTCGACTGGGGGGGCCAGAGACCCAGTACTTC.

This clonotype was picked up one time. A much larger clone lies one base from this, so it may be a read error. In DNA form, the CDR3 reads TGTGGCAGCAGCAAAAGCGGGAGGAAACAAGAGACCCAGTACTTC. This encodes CGSSKSGRKQETQYF. The genes are TRBV11-2 and TRBJ2-5; 9 positions agree with TRBD2. Germline V gives CDR1 SGHAT, CDR2 FQNNGV. This CDR3 is built from 15 residues.